This TCR beta chain was identified in a study of blood T cells in healthy people across ages. This clonotype showed up just a few times. V shed 6 bases, J shed 1 base, and the junction held 9 bases outside the gene matches. The CDR3 loop spans 16 amino acids. Germline V CDR1 and CDR2: SGHRS, YFSETQ. Through a sample-barcoded 5' primer and a J-beta primer mix, a second PCR was run for roughly 6 to 11 cycles. TCRdb fed the 5' RACE reads into MiXCR, producing one record per CDR3 protein. Of 700,000 or so distinct CDR3 sequences in the sample, 20% to 25% were seen once. The source of this sequence is a man in his 70s in good health. What was sequenced was blood. This chain uses TRBV5-1 with TRBJ2-1, with 8 bases aligning to TRBD1. The CDR3 protein is CASTPYRGYSYNEQFF. The CDR3 DNA reads TGCGCCAGCACCCCCTACAGGGGGTATTCCTACAATGAGCAGTTCTTC. Full variable domain (remainder filled in from reference TRBV5-1 and TRBJ2-1): KAGVTQTPRYLIKTRGQQVTLSCSPISGHRSVSWYQQTPGQGLQFLFEYFSETQRNKGNFPGRFSGRQFSNSRSEMNVSTLELGDSALYLCASTPYRGYSYNEQFFGPGTRLTVL.